A selection of T cell receptor beta chains follows, all from one sample in a study of T cells after yellow fever vaccination. TCRdb used MiXCR to reprocess the 5' RACE reads, holding one entry per CDR3 protein. This repertoire shows about 260,000 distinct CDR3 sequences, 3.6% found once; its top ten account for around 20%. Sequencing was performed on PBMCs, taken 15 days after the yellow fever booster vaccination. The receptors originated from a man aged 18 to 29 who received the YFV17D yellow fever vaccine. CDR3s leave out the opening cysteine and the closing phenylalanine or tryptophan.

j_call	v_call	cdr3_aa
TRBJ2-1	TRBV23-1	ASSQSEAGGLYEQF
TRBJ2-7	TRBV13	ASSLGISGQGYEQY
TRBJ1-5	TRBV10-3	AISEWGQNQPQH
TRBJ2-3	TRBV7-9	ASSHTGLRSNTQY
TRBJ1-1	TRBV7-2	ASTPRGLTEAF
TRBJ2-3	TRBV20-1	SAGGTGTSTDTQY
TRBJ2-5	TRBV5-1	ASGGGPGETQY
TRBJ2-3	TRBV7-2	ASSLRPGGVGDTQY
TRBJ2-5	TRBV7-9	ASSLWGHGQANDQETQY
TRBJ2-5	TRBV5-6	ASSLESETQY
TRBJ2-7	TRBV30	AWSVGTGVPYEQY
TRBJ2-7	TRBV7-2	ASSYQGVAYEQY
TRBJ2-1	TRBV5-1	ASSLEGGWYNEQF
TRBJ2-1	TRBV24-1	ATSDPQSVYNEQF
TRBJ2-7	TRBV12-3/TRBV12-4	ASSLEGGAGYEQY
TRBJ2-6	TRBV25-1	ASSGDRFGQGTVSGANVLT
TRBJ2-1	TRBV7-2	ASSLVGTANEQF
TRBJ2-6	TRBV6-6	ASSNDRGPVSGANVLT
TRBJ2-5	TRBV5-1	ASSTGLAGLETQY
TRBJ1-2	TRBV12-3/TRBV12-4	ASSPSSRGATNYGYT
TRBJ1-1	TRBV4-1	ASSQPGATKGTEAF
TRBJ1-1	TRBV2	ASSTPGQGEAF
TRBJ1-4	TRBV3-1	AAQSEKLF